The rows below give T cell receptor beta chains drawn from one sample of a study of T cell responses to AZD1222 COVID-19 vaccine. Sequencing was performed with immunoSEQ multiplex PCR; in TCRdb, only in-frame clones are kept and a portion is missing. The data hold about 75,000 clones, with around 86% observed a single time. The sample consisted of peripheral blood, taken 28 days after the second AZD1222 dose. Receptor source: an adult who received the AZD1222 COVID-19 vaccine. The CDR3 runs from the conserved cysteine through the conserved F or W. Each record gives: clone size, J gene, V gene, D gene, CDR3 DNA, CDR3 protein. D genes are given only for firm matches. Clone sizes are given selectively: once, few, many, or a class where the clone is expanded.

clone_size: .; j_call: TRBJ2-1; v_call: TRBV11-2; d_call: .; cdr3_nt: TGTGCCAGCAGCTTAGGTTCGGCAGGCAGAGCCTCCTACAATGAGCAGTTCTTC; cdr3_aa: CASSLGSAGRASYNEQFF
clone_size: .; j_call: TRBJ2-3; v_call: TRBV4-2; d_call: .; cdr3_nt: TGTGCCAGCAGCCTGACAGGTAGCACAGATACGCAGTATTTT; cdr3_aa: CASSLTGSTDTQYF
clone_size: .; j_call: TRBJ2-7; v_call: TRBV18; d_call: TRBD2; cdr3_nt: TGTGCCAGCTCACCAGTCGTAGCGGGGGGATACTACGAGCAGTACTTC; cdr3_aa: CASSPVVAGGYYEQYF
clone_size: .; j_call: TRBJ1-3; v_call: TRBV7-9; d_call: .; cdr3_nt: TGTGCCAGCAGCTTAAAAGAGTTTGACACCATATATTTT; cdr3_aa: CASSLKEFDTIYF
clone_size: .; j_call: TRBJ1-1; v_call: TRBV7-9; d_call: .; cdr3_nt: TGTGCCAGCAGTCCCGGGGTCCCAAGGACTGAAGCTTTCTTT; cdr3_aa: CASSPGVPRTEAFF
clone_size: .; j_call: TRBJ2-4; v_call: TRBV11-2; d_call: TRBD1; cdr3_nt: TGTGCCAGCAGCTACCAGGGGGCGGAAAACATTCAGTACTTC; cdr3_aa: CASSYQGAENIQYF
clone_size: .; j_call: TRBJ1-5; v_call: TRBV6-1; d_call: .; cdr3_nt: TGTGCCAGCAGCGAAGGGCCCCAGCATTTT; cdr3_aa: CASSEGPQHF
clone_size: few; j_call: TRBJ1-6; v_call: TRBV19; d_call: .; cdr3_nt: TGTGCCAGTAGTATCTTCATCCGCCAAAATTCACCCCTCCACTTT; cdr3_aa: CASSIFIRQNSPLHF
clone_size: once; j_call: TRBJ1-6; v_call: TRBV27; d_call: TRBD1; cdr3_nt: TGTGCCAGCAGTAGACAGGGTCAATCTTCACCCCTCCACTTT; cdr3_aa: CASSRQGQSSPLHF
clone_size: .; j_call: TRBJ1-5; v_call: TRBV7-9; d_call: .; cdr3_nt: TGTGCCAGCAGCTTGGGCGGATATAGCAATCAGCCCCAGCATTTT; cdr3_aa: CASSLGGYSNQPQHF
clone_size: .; j_call: TRBJ2-7; v_call: TRBV7-8; d_call: TRBD2; cdr3_nt: TGTGCCAGCAGCTTAGAAGCGGGGACCGAGCAGTACTTC; cdr3_aa: CASSLEAGTEQYF
clone_size: .; j_call: TRBJ2-5; v_call: TRBV4-1; d_call: .; cdr3_nt: TGCGCCAGCAGCCAAGCCTCAGGGGAGGTACAAGAGACCCAGTACTTC; cdr3_aa: CASSQASGEVQETQYF
clone_size: .; j_call: TRBJ2-3; v_call: TRBV6-5; d_call: TRBD2; cdr3_nt: TGTGCCAGCAGTTCTCTAGCGGTTTCTAGCACAGATACGCAGTATTTT; cdr3_aa: CASSSLAVSSTDTQYF
clone_size: .; j_call: TRBJ2-3; v_call: TRBV6-5; d_call: .; cdr3_nt: TGTGCCAGCAGCCTATTTACAGATACGCAGTATTTT; cdr3_aa: CASSLFTDTQYF
clone_size: .; j_call: TRBJ2-7; v_call: TRBV27; d_call: .; cdr3_nt: TGTGCCAGCAGTGAGGGACGGGACTACGAGCAGTACTTC; cdr3_aa: CASSEGRDYEQYF
clone_size: .; j_call: TRBJ1-5; v_call: TRBV7-9; d_call: .; cdr3_nt: TGTGCCAGCAGCTTAGATCGCGGGTACAGCAATCAGCCCCAGCATTTT; cdr3_aa: CASSLDRGYSNQPQHF
clone_size: .; j_call: TRBJ1-1; v_call: TRBV14; d_call: TRBD1; cdr3_nt: TGTGCCAGCAGCCAAGGACTACAGGGGAGTAGAACTGAAGCTTTCTTT; cdr3_aa: CASSQGLQGSRTEAFF
clone_size: .; j_call: TRBJ2-2; v_call: TRBV25-1; d_call: .; cdr3_nt: TGTGCCAGCAGTGAATACGGCCGCCGCCCCGGGGAGCTGTTTTTT; cdr3_aa: CASSEYGRRPGELFF
clone_size: once; j_call: TRBJ1-2; v_call: TRBV28; d_call: TRBD1; cdr3_nt: TGTGCCAGCAGTTCCCGGGACAGGGGCTATGGCTACACCTTC; cdr3_aa: CASSSRDRGYGYTF
clone_size: .; j_call: TRBJ2-1; v_call: TRBV7-2; d_call: TRBD1; cdr3_nt: TGTGCCAGCAAAGGGGGCGCTTGGAGTGAGCAGTTCTTC; cdr3_aa: CASKGGAWSEQFF
clone_size: few; j_call: TRBJ1-5; v_call: TRBV2; d_call: TRBD1; cdr3_nt: TGTGCCAGCAGTGGTACAGGGGGCAATCAGCCCCAGCATTTT; cdr3_aa: CASSGTGGNQPQHF
clone_size: .; j_call: TRBJ1-1; v_call: TRBV11-1; d_call: TRBD1; cdr3_nt: TGTGCCAGCAGCCTCAGGACAGGGTATGATGTGACTGAAGCTTTCTTT; cdr3_aa: CASSLRTGYDVTEAFF
clone_size: .; j_call: TRBJ1-2; v_call: TRBV5-1; d_call: TRBD1; cdr3_nt: TGCGCCAGCAGCCGAAAGGGACAGGGGGACTATGGCTACACCTTC; cdr3_aa: CASSRKGQGDYGYTF
clone_size: .; j_call: TRBJ1-4; v_call: TRBV30; d_call: .; cdr3_nt: TGTGCCTGGAGTCCCCGAAGGGGGGGAACTGAAAAACTGTTTTTT; cdr3_aa: CAWSPRRGGTEKLFF